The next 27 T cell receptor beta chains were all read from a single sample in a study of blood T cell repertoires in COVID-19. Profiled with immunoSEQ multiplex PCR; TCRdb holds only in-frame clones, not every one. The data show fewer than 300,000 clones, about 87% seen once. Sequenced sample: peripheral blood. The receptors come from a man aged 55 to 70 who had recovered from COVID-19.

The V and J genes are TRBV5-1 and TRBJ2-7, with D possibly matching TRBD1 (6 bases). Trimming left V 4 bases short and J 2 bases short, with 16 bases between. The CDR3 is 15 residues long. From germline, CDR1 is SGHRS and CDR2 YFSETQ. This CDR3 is CASSTRTARTYEQYF. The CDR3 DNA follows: TGCGCCAGCAGCACTAGGACAGCCCGTACCTACGAGCAGTACTTC.

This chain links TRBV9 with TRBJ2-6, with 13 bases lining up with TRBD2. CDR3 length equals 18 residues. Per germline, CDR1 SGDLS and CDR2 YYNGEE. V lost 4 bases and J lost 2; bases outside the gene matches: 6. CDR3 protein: CASSQGLAGRAGANVLTF. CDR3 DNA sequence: TGTGCCAGCAGCCAGGGACTAGCGGGACGGGCTGGGGCCAACGTCCTGACTTTC.

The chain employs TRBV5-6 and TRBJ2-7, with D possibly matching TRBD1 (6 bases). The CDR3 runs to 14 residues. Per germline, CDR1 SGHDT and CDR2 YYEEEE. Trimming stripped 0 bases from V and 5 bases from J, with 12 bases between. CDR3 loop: CASSLVWGLNEQYF. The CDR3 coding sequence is TGTGCCAGCAGCTTGGTTTGGGGGCTTAACGAGCAGTACTTC.

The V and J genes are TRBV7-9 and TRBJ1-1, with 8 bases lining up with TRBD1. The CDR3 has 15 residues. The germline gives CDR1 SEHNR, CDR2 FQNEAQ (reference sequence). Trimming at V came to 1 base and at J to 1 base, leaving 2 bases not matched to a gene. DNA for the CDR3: TGTGCCAGCAGCTTAGTGGGGACAGGGAACACTGAAGCTTTCTTT. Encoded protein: CASSLVGTGNTEAFF.

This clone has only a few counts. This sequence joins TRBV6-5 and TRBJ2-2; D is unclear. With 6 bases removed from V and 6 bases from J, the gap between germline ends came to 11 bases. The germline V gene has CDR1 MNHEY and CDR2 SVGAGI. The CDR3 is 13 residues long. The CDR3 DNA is TGTGCCAGCAGGGGCTGGGCGTCCGGGGAGCTGTTTTTT. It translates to CASRGWASGELFF.

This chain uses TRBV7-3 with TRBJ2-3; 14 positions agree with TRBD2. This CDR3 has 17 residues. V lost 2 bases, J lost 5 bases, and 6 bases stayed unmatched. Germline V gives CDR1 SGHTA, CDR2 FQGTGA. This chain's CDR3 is CASSLRLAGGPLDTQYF. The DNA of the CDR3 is TGTGCCAGCAGCTTACGACTAGCGGGGGGGCCATTAGATACGCAGTATTTT.

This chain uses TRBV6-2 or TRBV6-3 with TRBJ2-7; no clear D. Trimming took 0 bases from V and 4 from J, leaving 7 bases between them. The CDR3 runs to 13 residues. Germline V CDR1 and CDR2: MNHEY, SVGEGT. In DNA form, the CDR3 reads TGTGCCAGCAGTTACTCTGGAGTTTACGAGCAGTACTTC. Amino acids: CASSYSGVYEQYF.

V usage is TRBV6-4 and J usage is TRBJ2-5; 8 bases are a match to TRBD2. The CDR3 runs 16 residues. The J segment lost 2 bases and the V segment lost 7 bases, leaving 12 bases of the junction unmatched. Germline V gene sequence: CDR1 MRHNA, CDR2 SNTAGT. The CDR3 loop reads CASIPTGTRIQETQYF. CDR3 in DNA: TGTGCCAGCATTCCCACCGGGACTAGAATTCAAGAGACCCAGTACTTC.

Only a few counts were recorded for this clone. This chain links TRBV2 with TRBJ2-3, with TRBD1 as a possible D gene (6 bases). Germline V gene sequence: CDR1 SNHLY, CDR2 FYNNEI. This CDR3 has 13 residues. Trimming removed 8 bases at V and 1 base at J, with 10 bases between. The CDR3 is CASQRQGTDTQYF. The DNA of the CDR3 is TGTGCCAGCCAAAGACAGGGCACAGATACGCAGTATTTT.

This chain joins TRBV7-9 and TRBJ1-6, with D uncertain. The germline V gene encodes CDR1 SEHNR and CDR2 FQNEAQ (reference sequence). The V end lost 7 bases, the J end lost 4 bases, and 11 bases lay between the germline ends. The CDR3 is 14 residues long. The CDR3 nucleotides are TGTGCCAGCAACCCCGAACAGTATAATTCACCCCTCCACTTT. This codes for CASNPEQYNSPLHF.

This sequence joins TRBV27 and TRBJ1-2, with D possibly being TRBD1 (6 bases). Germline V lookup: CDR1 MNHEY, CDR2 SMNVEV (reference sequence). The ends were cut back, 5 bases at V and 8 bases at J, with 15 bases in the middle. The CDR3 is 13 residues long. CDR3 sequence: CASSMDSFMGYTF. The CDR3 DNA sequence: TGTGCCAGCAGTATGGACAGCTTTATGGGCTACACCTTC.

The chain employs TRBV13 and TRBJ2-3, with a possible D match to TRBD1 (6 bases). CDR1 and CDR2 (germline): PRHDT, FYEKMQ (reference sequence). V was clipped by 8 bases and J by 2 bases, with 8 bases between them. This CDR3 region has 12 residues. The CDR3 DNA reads TGTGCCAGCGGACAGAACACAGATACGCAGTATTTT. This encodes CASGQNTDTQYF.

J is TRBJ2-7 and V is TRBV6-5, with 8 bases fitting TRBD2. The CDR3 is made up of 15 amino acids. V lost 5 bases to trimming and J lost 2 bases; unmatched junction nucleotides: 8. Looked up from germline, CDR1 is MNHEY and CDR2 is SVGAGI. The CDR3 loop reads CASSRRTGGAYEQYF. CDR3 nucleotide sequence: TGTGCCAGCAGTCGGAGGACGGGGGGGGCCTACGAGCAGTACTTC.

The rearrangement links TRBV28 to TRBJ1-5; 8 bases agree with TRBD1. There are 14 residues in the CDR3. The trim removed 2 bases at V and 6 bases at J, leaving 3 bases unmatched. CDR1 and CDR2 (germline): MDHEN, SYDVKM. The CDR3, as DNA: TGTGCCAGCAGTTTAGACAGGGGAGGTCAGCCCCAGCATTTT. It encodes CASSLDRGGQPQHF.

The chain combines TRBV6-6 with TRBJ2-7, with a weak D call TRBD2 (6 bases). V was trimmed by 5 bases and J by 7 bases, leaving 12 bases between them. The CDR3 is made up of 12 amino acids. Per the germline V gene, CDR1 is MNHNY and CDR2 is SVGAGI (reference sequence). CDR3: CASSNPRGEQYF. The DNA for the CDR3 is TGTGCCAGCAGTAACCCTCGGGGGGAGCAGTACTTC.

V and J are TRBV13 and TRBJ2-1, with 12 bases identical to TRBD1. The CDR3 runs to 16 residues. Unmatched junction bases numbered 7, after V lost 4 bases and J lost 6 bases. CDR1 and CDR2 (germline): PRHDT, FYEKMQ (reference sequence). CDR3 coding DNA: TGTGCCAGCAGCTCGCTCGGGACAGGGGGCGGCAATGAGCAGTTCTTC. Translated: CASSSLGTGGGNEQFF.

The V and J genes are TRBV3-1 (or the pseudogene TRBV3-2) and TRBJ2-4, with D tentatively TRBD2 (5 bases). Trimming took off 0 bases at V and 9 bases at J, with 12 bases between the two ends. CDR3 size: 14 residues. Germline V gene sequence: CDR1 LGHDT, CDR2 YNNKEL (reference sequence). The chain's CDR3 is CASSQELVPGIQYF. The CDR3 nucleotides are TGTGCCAGCAGCCAAGAACTAGTGCCGGGCATTCAGTACTTC.

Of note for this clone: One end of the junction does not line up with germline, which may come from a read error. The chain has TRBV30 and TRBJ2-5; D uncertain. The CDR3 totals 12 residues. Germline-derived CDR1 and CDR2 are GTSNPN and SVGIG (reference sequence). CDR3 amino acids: CAWSDDDNRMNF. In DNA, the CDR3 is TGTGCCTGGAGTGACGATGACAATAGGATGAACTTC.

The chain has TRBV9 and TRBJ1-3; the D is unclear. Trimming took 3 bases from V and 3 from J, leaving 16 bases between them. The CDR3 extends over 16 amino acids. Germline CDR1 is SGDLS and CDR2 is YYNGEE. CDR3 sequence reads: CASSALEGGYGNTIYF. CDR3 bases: TGTGCCAGCAGCGCCTTAGAGGGAGGGTATGGAAACACCATATATTTT.

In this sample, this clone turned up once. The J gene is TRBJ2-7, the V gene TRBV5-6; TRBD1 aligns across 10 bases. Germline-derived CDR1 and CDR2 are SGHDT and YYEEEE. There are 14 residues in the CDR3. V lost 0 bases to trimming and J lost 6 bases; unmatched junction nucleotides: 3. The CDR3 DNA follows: TGTGCCAGCAGCTTGGGACAGGGGGCAGTCGAGCAGTACTTC. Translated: CASSLGQGAVEQYF.

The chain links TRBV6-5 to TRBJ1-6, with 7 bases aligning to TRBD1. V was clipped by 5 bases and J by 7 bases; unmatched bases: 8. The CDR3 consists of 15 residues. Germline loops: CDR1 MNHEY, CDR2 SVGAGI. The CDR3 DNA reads TGTGCCAGCAGTAGCCCGGGACAGAGAAATTCACCCCTCCACTTT. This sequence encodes CASSSPGQRNSPLHF.

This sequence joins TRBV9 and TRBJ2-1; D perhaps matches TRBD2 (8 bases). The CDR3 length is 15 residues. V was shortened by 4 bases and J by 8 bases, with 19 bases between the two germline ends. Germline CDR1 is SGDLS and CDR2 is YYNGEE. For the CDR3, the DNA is TGTGCCAGCAGCCCCCGGGAGGGGGCCTCCGATGAGCAGTTCTTC. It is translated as CASSPREGASDEQFF.

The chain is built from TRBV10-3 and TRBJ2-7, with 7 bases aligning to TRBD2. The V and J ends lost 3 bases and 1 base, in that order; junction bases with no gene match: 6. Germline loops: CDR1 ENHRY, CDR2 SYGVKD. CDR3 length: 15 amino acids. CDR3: CAISDLAGLSYEQYF. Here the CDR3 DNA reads TGTGCCATCAGTGACCTCGCGGGACTATCCTACGAGCAGTACTTC.

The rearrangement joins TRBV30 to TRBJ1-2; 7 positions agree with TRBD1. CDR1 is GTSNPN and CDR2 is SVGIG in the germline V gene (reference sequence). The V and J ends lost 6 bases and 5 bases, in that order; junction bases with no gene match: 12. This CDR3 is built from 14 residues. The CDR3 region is CACNAGTVQYGYTF. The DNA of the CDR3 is TGTGCCTGTAACGCCGGGACAGTACAGTATGGCTACACCTTC.

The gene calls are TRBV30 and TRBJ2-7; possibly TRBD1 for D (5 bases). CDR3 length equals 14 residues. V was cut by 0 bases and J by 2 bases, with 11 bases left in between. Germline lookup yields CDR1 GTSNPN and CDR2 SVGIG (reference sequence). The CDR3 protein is CAWSVRQGTYEQYF. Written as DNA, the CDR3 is TGTGCCTGGAGTGTACGGCAGGGTACCTACGAGCAGTACTTC.

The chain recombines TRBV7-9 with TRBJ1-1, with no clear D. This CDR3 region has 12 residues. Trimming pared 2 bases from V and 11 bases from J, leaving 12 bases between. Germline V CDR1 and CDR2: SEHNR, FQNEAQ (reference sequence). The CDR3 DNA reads TGTGCCAGCAGCTTACGCGGTGCGGCCGCTTTCTTT. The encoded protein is CASSLRGAAAFF. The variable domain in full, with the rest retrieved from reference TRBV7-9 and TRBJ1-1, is DTGVSQNPRHKITKRGQNVTFRCDPISEHNRLYWYRQTLGQGPEFLTYFQNEAQLEKSRLLSDRFSAERPKGSFSTLEIQRTEQGDSAMYLCASSLRGAAAFFGQGTRLTVV.

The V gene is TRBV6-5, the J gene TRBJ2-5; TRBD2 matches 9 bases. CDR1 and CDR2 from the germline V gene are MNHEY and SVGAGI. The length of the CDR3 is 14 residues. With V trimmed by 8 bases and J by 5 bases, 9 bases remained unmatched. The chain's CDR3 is CASLTSGRVETQYF. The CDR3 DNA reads TGTGCCAGCTTGACTAGCGGAAGGGTTGAGACCCAGTACTTC.